One and the same sample provided the 27 T cell receptor beta chains below, sequenced in a study of brain T cells in children with intractable seizures. Measured with immunoSEQ multiplex PCR; TCRdb has only the in-frame clones, and not every one. The repertoire holds around 80,000 clones, roughly 89% seen once, with around 22% in the top ten. Sequenced material: peripheral blood, taken at surgery. The receptors originated from a girl aged 2 to 9 with Rasmussen encephalitis and intractable seizures.

DNA of the CDR3: TGTGCCAGCAGTCCCGACTCCTACGAGCAGTACTTC. This encodes CASSPDSYEQYF. This rearrangement joins TRBV12-3 or TRBV12-4 to TRBJ2-7; no firm D call. This CDR3 region has 12 residues. V gave up 5 bases and J gave up 0 bases, with 5 bases separating them.

The table lists this clone with a few counts. The chain is built from TRBV27 and TRBJ2-2; D is unclear. The germline V gene encodes CDR1 MNHEY and CDR2 SMNVEV (reference sequence). With 1 base removed from V and 4 bases from J, the gap between germline ends came to 4 bases. The CDR3 loop spans 13 amino acids. The CDR3 spells CASSLWGTGELFF. In DNA, the CDR3 is TGTGCCAGCAGTTTATGGGGCACCGGGGAGCTGTTTTTT.

The rearrangement links TRBV24-1 to TRBJ1-2; D is unclear. Germline lookup yields CDR1 KGHDR and CDR2 SFDVKD. Trimming cost V 3 bases and J 5 bases, with 6 bases left between them. The CDR3 has 12 residues. In DNA, the CDR3 is TGTGCCACCAGTGATCGGTCTTATGGCTACACCTTC. Encoded protein: CATSDRSYGYTF.

V is TRBV30 and J is TRBJ2-7; D unresolved. The CDR3 spans 11 residues. The V gene lost 3 bases and the J gene lost 4 bases, with 7 bases spanning the gap. Germline V lookup: CDR1 GTSNPN, CDR2 SVGIG (reference sequence). CDR3 DNA: TGTGCCTGGAGGAAAGGTTACGAGCAGTACTTC. Its protein is CAWRKGYEQYF.

This clone was picked up one time. J is TRBJ2-3 and V is TRBV19, with unresolved D. CDR3 length: 15 amino acids. Germline CDR1 LNHDA, CDR2 SQIVND (reference sequence). Deletions cut 4 bases from V and 0 bases from J, with 11 bases between. The DNA for the CDR3 is TGTGCCAGTAGTACCTCGATCCTTAGCACAGATACGCAGTATTTT. Translated: CASSTSILSTDTQYF. The full variable domain, in which reference TRBV19 and TRBJ2-3 provide the parts outside the CDR3, is DGGITQSPKYLFRKEGQNVTLSCEQNLNHDAMYWYRQDPGQGLRLIYYSQIVNDFQKGDIAEGYSVSREKKESFPLTVTSAQKNPTAFYLCASSTSILSTDTQYFGPGTRLTVL.

The chain uses TRBV5-1 and TRBJ2-6; D uncertain. Germline values: CDR1 SGHRS, CDR2 YFSETQ. Trimming left V 5 bases short and J 0 bases short, with 15 bases between. This CDR3 has 17 residues. Written as DNA, the CDR3 is TGCGCCAGCAGGGATTTTAGGATGGGCTCTGGGGCCAACGTCCTGACTTTC. It specifies CASRDFRMGSGANVLTF.

This chain joins TRBV24-1 and TRBJ1-2, with D hard to call. This CDR3 is built from 14 residues. The V gene's germline CDR1 is KGHDR and CDR2 SFDVKD. The V and J ends lost 2 bases and 4 bases respectively, with 10 bases between them. CDR3 sequence (DNA): TGTGCCACCAGTGATTCCGGACTACTCTATGGCTACACCTTC. This encodes CATSDSGLLYGYTF.

The chain is built from TRBV28 and TRBJ1-5; a possible D gene is TRBD1 (6 bases). Germline V gene lookup returns CDR1 MDHEN and CDR2 SYDVKM. The V end was cut by 5 bases, the J end by 1 base, with 15 bases between. The CDR3 totals 16 residues. This CDR3 is CASSTRTEESNQPQHF. The CDR3, as DNA: TGTGCCAGCAGTACCAGGACAGAAGAGAGCAATCAGCCCCAGCATTTT. The variable domain in full, completed from reference TRBV28 and TRBJ1-5, reads DVKVTQSSRYLVKRTGEKVFLECVQDMDHENMFWYRQDPGLGLRLIYFSYDVKMKEKGDIPEGYSVSREKKERFSLILESASTNQTSMYLCASSTRTEESNQPQHFGDGTRLSIL.

The sample holds one count of this clone. The chain couples TRBV5-4 to TRBJ2-5, with D uncertain. Trimming took 2 bases from V and 3 from J, leaving 8 bases between them. The V gene's germline CDR1 is SGHNT and CDR2 YYREEE (reference sequence). The CDR3 sequence is 13 residues long. The DNA for the CDR3 is TGTGCCAGCAGCTTAGGGCGCGAAGAGACCCAGTACTTC. It codes for CASSLGREETQYF.

The gene calls are TRBV5-4 and TRBJ2-5; no firm D call. Between the trimmed V and J ends, which lost 0 bases and 5 bases, there was a span of 2 bases. CDR1 and CDR2 from the germline V gene are SGHNT and YYREEE (reference sequence). The CDR3 is 11 amino acids. CDR3 DNA: TGTGCCAGCAGCTTGGAGGAGACCCAGTACTTC. Amino acid sequence: CASSLEETQYF.

The chain couples TRBV3-1 (or the pseudogene TRBV3-2) to TRBJ2-1, with 10 positions matching TRBD2. V lost 1 base and J lost 8; bases outside the gene matches: 8. The CDR3 totals 16 residues. Germline CDR1 is LGHDT and CDR2 is YNNKEL (reference sequence). CDR3 loop: CASSQGYSGGAYEQFF. DNA for the CDR3: TGTGCCAGCAGCCAAGGGTACAGCGGGGGGGCCTATGAGCAGTTCTTC.

The rearrangement links TRBV29-1 to TRBJ2-1, with 7 bases that match TRBD2. With 8 bases clipped from V and 0 bases from J, the junction kept 16 bases outside the gene matches. The germline V gene encodes CDR1 SQVTM and CDR2 ANQGSEA. The CDR3 runs 17 residues. The CDR3 nucleotides read TGCAGCTCCCGTTTACGGGGAGGGATGAGCTCCTACAATGAGCAGTTCTTC. This encodes CSSRLRGGMSSYNEQFF.

The chain joins TRBV19 to TRBJ2-2, with a weak D call TRBD2 (5 bases). The germline CDR1 and CDR2 sequences are LNHDA and SQIVND (reference sequence). V gave up 6 bases and J gave up 1 base, with 15 bases separating them. The CDR3 has 16 residues. CDR3 residues: CASRAGPGKNTGELFF. CDR3 DNA sequence: TGTGCCAGTAGGGCGGGCCCTGGCAAGAACACCGGGGAGCTGTTTTTT.

The J gene is TRBJ1-6, the V gene TRBV28, with D unresolved. The ends were cut back, 10 bases at V and 8 bases at J, with 15 bases in the middle. Looked up from germline, CDR1 is MDHEN and CDR2 is SYDVKM. This CDR3 region has 13 residues. This chain's CDR3 is CATTIVPHSPLHF. In DNA, the CDR3 is TGTGCCACCACCATAGTCCCCCATTCACCCCTCCACTTT.

The rearrangement uses TRBV7-9 and TRBJ2-1; 8 positions agree with TRBD2. After removal of 5 bases from V and 1 base from J, the junction contained 13 bases not matched to a gene. Germline lookup yields CDR1 SEHNR and CDR2 FQNEAQ (reference sequence). The CDR3 is 18 residues long. The CDR3 bases are TGTGCCAGCAGCCCCCCGTTCTCTAGCGGGTCGTCCTACAATGAGCAGTTCTTC. This codes for CASSPPFSSGSSYNEQFF.

The rearrangement joins TRBV15 to TRBJ2-7, with 10 bases aligning to TRBD2. V dropped 3 bases and J dropped 3; count of bases not matched to a gene: 5. Germline CDR1 reads LNHNV; CDR2 reads YYDKDF (reference sequence). This CDR3 spans 15 amino acids. The CDR3 bases are TGTGCCACCAGCAGTAAGCTAGCGGGAGTCTACGAGCAGTACTTC. Amino acids: CATSSKLAGVYEQYF. Based on the CDR3 plus reference TRBV15 and TRBJ2-7, the full variable domain is DAMVIQNPRYQVTQFGKPVTLSCSQTLNHNVMYWYQQKSSQAPKLLFHYYDKDFNNEADTPDNFQSRRPNTSFCFLDIRSPGLGDTAMYLCATSSKLAGVYEQYFGPGTRLTVT.

This clone qualifies as medium-sized (0.01 to 0.1%). The V gene is TRBV7-7, the J gene TRBJ1-1; no reliable D call. Trimming stripped 4 bases from V and 0 bases from J, with 15 bases between. Per the germline V gene, CDR1 is SSHAT and CDR2 is FNYEAQ (reference sequence). The CDR3 runs to 16 residues. The CDR3 sequence is CASSSSRECVNTEAFF. The DNA of the CDR3 is TGTGCCAGCAGCTCTAGTCGGGAGTGCGTGAACACTGAAGCTTTCTTT.

V is TRBV19 and J is TRBJ2-5, with D perhaps TRBD1 (6 bases). CDR1 and CDR2 (germline): LNHDA, SQIVND (reference sequence). V was pared by 3 bases and J by 5 bases, with 19 bases between. CDR3 length: 16 amino acids. The CDR3 DNA is TGTGCCAGTAGTATCGGCCTAAACTTAGGGGGTGAGACCCAGTACTTC. It is translated as CASSIGLNLGGETQYF.

This clone is medium-sized in the sample. V usage is TRBV5-4 and J usage is TRBJ2-5; D is uncertain. V was pared by 2 bases and J by 7 bases, with 12 bases between. Germline assignment: CDR1 SGHNT and CDR2 YYREEE (reference sequence). The length of the CDR3 is 13 residues. The CDR3 spells CASSFQEPGTQYF. Here the CDR3 DNA reads TGTGCCAGCAGCTTTCAGGAGCCGGGGACCCAGTACTTC.

This chain connects TRBV19 to TRBJ2-7; 12 bases are a match to TRBD2. The length of the CDR3 is 16 residues. The V segment lost 3 bases and the J segment 5 bases; nucleotides outside the gene matches: 8. In germline, CDR1 is LNHDA, CDR2 SQIVND (reference sequence). The CDR3 loop reads CASSITRLAGVDEQYF. The CDR3 DNA follows: TGTGCCAGTAGTATTACCCGACTAGCGGGAGTAGACGAGCAGTACTTC.

This clone came up a few times. This chain connects TRBV2 to TRBJ1-6; 10 nucleotides match TRBD1. With V trimmed by 9 bases and J by 7 bases, 3 bases remained unmatched. Germline CDR1 and CDR2: SNHLY and FYNNEI. This CDR3 contains 13 residues. The CDR3 sequence: CASPGQGNSPLHF. The DNA of the CDR3 is TGTGCCAGTCCGGGACAGGGGAATTCACCCCTCCACTTT.

The chain recombines TRBV6-5 with TRBJ2-3; D possibly corresponds to TRBD2 (5 bases). This CDR3 comprises 13 residues. The ends were cut back, 7 bases at V and 2 bases at J, with 10 bases in the middle. Looked up from germline, CDR1 is MNHEY and CDR2 is SVGAGI. DNA for the CDR3: TGTGCCAGCACGCGGGTATCCACAGATACGCAGTATTTT. It codes for CASTRVSTDTQYF.

The CDR3 reads CASSVEGNTEAFF. In DNA, the CDR3 is TGTGCCAGCAGCGTAGAAGGGAACACTGAAGCTTTCTTT. The chain links TRBV9 to TRBJ1-1; D not certain. The CDR3 sequence is 13 residues long. V shed 0 bases and J shed 1 base, with 4 bases lying between them. CDR1 is SGDLS and CDR2 is YYNGEE in the germline V gene.

The CDR3 bases are TGTGCCAGCACCCAAGCGGGAGGTAGATACGAGCAGTACTTC. Translating gives CASTQAGGRYEQYF. The genes are TRBV6-5 and TRBJ2-7, with 9 bases aligning to TRBD2. The CDR3 extends over 14 amino acids. V shed 7 bases, J shed 4 bases, and the junction held 8 bases outside the gene matches. Germline V gives CDR1 MNHEY, CDR2 SVGAGI.

The rearrangement uses TRBV18 and TRBJ2-5, with D possibly matching TRBD2 (5 bases). Trimming cost V 4 bases and J 4 bases, with 13 bases left between them. CDR1 is KGHSH and CDR2 is LQKENI in the germline V gene. This CDR3 spans 14 amino acids. In nucleotides, the CDR3 is TGTGCCAGCTCACTCCGAAGCGGTCGAGAGACCCAGTACTTC. Translation gives CASSLRSGRETQYF.

This chain uses TRBV27 with TRBJ2-7; 9 bases align to TRBD1. With V trimmed by 7 bases and J by 1 base, 11 bases remained unmatched. Germline CDR1 reads MNHEY; CDR2 reads SMNVEV (reference sequence). The CDR3 has 16 amino acids. The CDR3 loop reads CASTRYSGTGSYEQYF. DNA of the CDR3: TGTGCCAGCACCCGCTACTCAGGGACAGGGTCCTACGAGCAGTACTTC.

V usage is TRBV30 and J usage is TRBJ1-1, with a possible D match to TRBD1 (6 bases). The CDR3 totals 13 residues. Per germline, CDR1 GTSNPN and CDR2 SVGIG (reference sequence). The ends were cut back, 2 bases at V and 3 bases at J, with 10 bases in the middle. As DNA, the CDR3 is TGTGCCTGGAGTCGGGGGGGCGACACTGAAGCTTTCTTT. It yields the protein CAWSRGGDTEAFF.